These 21 T cell receptor beta chains originate from one sample sequenced in a study of identical twins. In TCRdb, the 5' RACE reads were re-called with MiXCR into one record per CDR3 protein. The sample carries about 890,000 distinct CDR3 sequences, approximately 13% recorded once. This sample also appeared in a second study, on yellow fever vaccine responses in identical twins.

Sequenced: PBMCs. The receptors derive from a woman aged 18-35 years in good health.

J is TRBJ2-5 and V is TRBV11-2; D may be TRBD1 or TRBD2 (5 bases each). Per germline, CDR1 SGHAT and CDR2 FQNNGV. V gave up 8 bases and J gave up 1 base, with 14 bases separating them. This CDR3 is 14 amino acids long. Here the CDR3 DNA reads TGTGCCAGCGCCTCCTTTGGGACCCAAGAGACCCAGTACTTC. Protein sequence: CASASFGTQETQYF.

The sample holds a few counts of this clonotype. The chain couples TRBV7-3 to TRBJ2-2; D ambiguous. The V gene lost 0 bases and the J gene lost 7 bases, with 9 bases spanning the gap. Germline lookup yields CDR1 SGHTA and CDR2 FQGTGA. CDR3 size: 14 residues. The CDR3 region is CASSLTLTNGELFF. The CDR3 coding sequence is TGTGCCAGCAGCTTAACGTTGACGAACGGGGAGCTGTTTTTT. The full variable domain, rest sourced from reference TRBV7-3 and TRBJ2-2, is GAGVSQTPSNKVTEKGKYVELRCDPISGHTALYWYRQSLGQGPEFLIYFQGTGAADDSGLPNDRFFAVRPEGSVSTLKIQRTERGDSAVYLCASSLTLTNGELFFGEGSRLTVL.

This clonotype was seen at least ten times. The rearrangement joins TRBV12-3 or TRBV12-4 to TRBJ2-3; D ambiguous. V lost 7 bases to trimming and J lost 3 bases, with 17 bases between them. The CDR3 is made up of 15 amino acids. This CDR3 is CASKEMNVRTDTQYF. The CDR3 DNA is TGTGCCAGCAAGGAAATGAATGTCAGGACAGATACGCAGTATTTT.

The chain carries TRBV5-4 and TRBJ2-7; the D call may be TRBD1 or TRBD2 (5 bases each). CDR3 length: 15 amino acids. Trimming pared 5 bases from V and 2 bases from J, leaving 17 bases between. CDR1 is SGHNT, CDR2 YYREEE, per germline (reference sequence). The CDR3 DNA is TGTGCCAGCAGTTCCGCCCGGGACGGGACCTACGAGCAGTACGTC. Translating gives CASSSARDGTYEQYV.

The table lists this clonotype with a few counts. The rearrangement uses TRBV11-2 and TRBJ2-3, with 7 bases lining up with TRBD2. V trimming: 3 bases; J trimming: 4 bases; junction bases outside the gene matches: 4. This CDR3 spans 14 amino acids. Germline V gene data show CDR1 as SGHAT and CDR2 as FQNNGV. The CDR3 sequence: CASSLWGGSDTQYF. The CDR3 bases are TGTGCCAGCAGCTTGTGGGGGGGGTCAGATACGCAGTATTTT.

This clonotype occurred a few times. The rearrangement links TRBV3-1 to TRBJ1-6; possibly TRBD1 for D (5 bases). CDR1 and CDR2 (germline): LGHDT, YNNKEL (reference sequence). V was cut by 4 bases and J by 7 bases, with 14 bases left in between. The CDR3 spans 15 residues. CDR3: CASSPEDTSNSPLHF. As DNA, the CDR3 is TGTGCCAGCAGCCCGGAGGACACCTCCAATTCACCCCTCCACTTT. Full variable domain (rest looked up from reference TRBV3-1 and TRBJ1-6): DTAVSQTPKYLVTQMGNDKSIKCEQNLGHDTMYWYKQDSKKFLKIMFSYNNKELIINETVPNRFSPKSPDKAHLNLHINSLELGDSAVYFCASSPEDTSNSPLHFGNGTRLTVT.

CDR3 bases: TGTGCCAGCAGTGAGGCCGAGAATCAGCCCCAGCATTTT. Protein sequence: CASSEAENQPQHF. This chain uses TRBV6-4 with TRBJ1-5; D is undetermined. V dropped 3 bases and J dropped 4 bases, with 7 bases sitting between them. Germline V gives CDR1 MRHNA, CDR2 SNTAGT. This CDR3 has 13 amino acids.

This clonotype was counted ten times or more. V usage is TRBV5-1 and J usage is TRBJ2-3; 7 positions agree with TRBD1. Germline values: CDR1 SGHRS, CDR2 YFSETQ. The CDR3 totals 15 residues. The V and J ends lost 2 bases and 0 bases, in that order; junction bases with no gene match: 3. The CDR3 spells CASSFRTGSTDTQYF. The CDR3 DNA follows: TGCGCCAGCAGCTTCAGGACAGGTAGCACAGATACGCAGTATTTT.

Ten or more counts support this clonotype. This chain connects TRBV3-1 to TRBJ1-6; D gene unclear. Trimming shortened V by 0 bases and J by 7 bases, and 7 bases separated the two germline ends. CDR1 LGHDT and CDR2 YNNKEL come from the germline V gene (reference sequence). The CDR3 is made up of 14 amino acids. Written as DNA, the CDR3 is TGTGCCAGCAGCCAAGATCGGCAGAATTCACCCCTCCACTTT. This codes for CASSQDRQNSPLHF. Full variable domain (missing parts from reference TRBV3-1 and TRBJ1-6): DTAVSQTPKYLVTQMGNDKSIKCEQNLGHDTMYWYKQDSKKFLKIMFSYNNKELIINETVPNRFSPKSPDKAHLNLHINSLELGDSAVYFCASSQDRQNSPLHFGNGTRLTVT.

This clonotype was found a few times. V usage is TRBV3-1 and J usage is TRBJ1-2; D possibly corresponds to TRBD1 (6 bases). CDR1 is LGHDT and CDR2 is YNNKEL in the germline V gene (reference sequence). V was clipped by 3 bases and J by 1 base, with 18 bases between them. This CDR3 comprises 17 residues. CDR3 sequence reads: CASSQKRRDIGNYGYTF. Here the CDR3 DNA reads TGTGCCAGCAGCCAGAAGCGTCGGGACATAGGTAACTATGGCTACACCTTC.

This clonotype was seen more than once but under ten times. The chain joins TRBV4-1 to TRBJ2-3, with a weak D call TRBD2 (6 bases). The CDR3 loop spans 15 amino acids. Germline-derived CDR1 and CDR2 are MGHRA and YSYEKL. Trimming removed 3 bases at V and 4 bases at J, with 14 bases between. In DNA form, the CDR3 reads TGCGCCAGCAGCCACGGCGGGGCCAAGGCAGATACGCAGTATTTT. Translating gives CASSHGGAKADTQYF.

This clonotype has a handful of counts. This chain uses TRBV13 with TRBJ2-1; D gene uncertain. Trimming removed 0 bases at V and 9 bases at J, with 12 bases between. The CDR3 is 14 residues long. CDR1 and CDR2 from the germline V gene are PRHDT and FYEKMQ (reference sequence). The CDR3 reads CASSLGAALGEQFF. Here the CDR3 DNA reads TGTGCCAGCAGCTTAGGCGCGGCGCTGGGTGAGCAGTTCTTC.

This clonotype was seen a handful of times. This rearrangement joins TRBV24-1 to TRBJ2-7; D perhaps matches TRBD1 (6 bases). The germline V and J ends were trimmed by 3 bases and 6 bases, with 8 bases remaining between them. CDR1 and CDR2 from the germline V gene are KGHDR and SFDVKD. The CDR3 is 12 residues long. Here the CDR3 DNA reads TGTGCCACCAGTGATCAGGGGTTCGAGCAGTACTTC. This encodes CATSDQGFEQYF.

The chain carries TRBV18 and TRBJ2-3; no reliable D call. The germline V gene encodes CDR1 KGHSH and CDR2 LQKENI. The CDR3 extends over 14 amino acids. Trimming cost V 0 bases and J 4 bases, with 8 bases left between them. CDR3 DNA: TGTGCCAGCTCACCACCGGGTATTTCAGATACGCAGTATTTT. It codes for CASSPPGISDTQYF. Together with reference TRBV18 and TRBJ2-3, the CDR3 gives the full variable domain: NAGVMQNPRHLVRRRGQEARLRCSPMKGHSHVYWYRQLPEEGLKFMVYLQKENIIDESGMPKERFSAEFPKEGPSILRIQQVVRGDSAAYFCASSPPGISDTQYFGPGTRLTVL.

The chain couples TRBV20-1 to TRBJ1-5; D is perhaps TRBD1 (5 bases). V was pared by 4 bases and J by 0 bases, with 19 bases between. CDR1 is DFQATT, CDR2 SNEGSKA, per germline (reference sequence). The CDR3 has 17 amino acids. Here the CDR3 reads CSAKVRSGENSNQPQHF. The DNA for the CDR3 is TGCAGTGCTAAGGTTCGGTCGGGGGAGAATAGCAATCAGCCCCAGCATTTT.

This clonotype was seen only a few times. V is TRBV6-1 and J is TRBJ1-1, with TRBD1 matching 7 bases. Unmatched junction bases numbered 9, after V lost 6 bases and J lost 11 bases. The germline V gene has CDR1 MNHNS and CDR2 SASEGT. The CDR3 contains 12 residues. CDR3 sequence reads: CASRATGSDAFF. The CDR3 nucleotides read TGTGCCAGCAGAGCGACAGGGAGTGACGCTTTCTTT.

This clonotype has a handful of counts. This chain links TRBV2 with TRBJ2-7; D uncertain. CDR1 is SNHLY and CDR2 is FYNNEI in the germline V gene. V lost 3 bases, J lost 4 bases, and 16 bases lay in between. CDR3 length: 15 residues. CDR3 sequence (DNA): TGTGCCAGCAGTGATCAGGACCTCGTATTGTACGAGCAGTACGTC. It specifies CASSDQDLVLYEQYV.

This clonotype was seen more than once but under ten times. The rearrangement joins TRBV11-2 to TRBJ2-3; 11 nucleotides align to TRBD2. V trimming: 5 bases; J trimming: 2 bases; junction bases outside the gene matches: 9. This CDR3 region has 17 residues. The germline CDR1 and CDR2 sequences are SGHAT and FQNNGV. The CDR3 sequence: CASSRPTSGDHTDTQYF. CDR3 DNA: TGTGCCAGCAGCCGCCCGACTAGCGGGGACCACACAGATACGCAGTATTTT.

The sample holds a few counts of this clonotype. This chain connects TRBV12-3 or TRBV12-4 to TRBJ1-4; 8 positions agree with TRBD1. The CDR3 runs to 17 residues. Germline trimming cut 6 bases from V and 3 bases from J; bases unmatched to any gene: 12. CDR3 DNA sequence: TGTGCCAGCAGCAGTCGGACAGGGCGGATGGCTAATGAAAAACTGTTTTTT. Amino acids: CASSSRTGRMANEKLFF.

Ten or more counts support this clonotype. The rearrangement joins TRBV12-3 or TRBV12-4 to TRBJ2-1; TRBD2 agrees at 13 bases. V was pared by 6 bases and J by 2 bases, with 7 bases of the junction left unmatched. The CDR3 runs to 17 residues. The CDR3 nucleotides read TGTGCCAGCAGCCCCAGACTAGCGGGGGGTCCCTACAATGAGCAGTTCTTC. Translation: CASSPRLAGGPYNEQFF.

This clonotype was observed a few times. V and J are TRBV20-1 and TRBJ2-1; D gene unclear. With 8 bases removed from V and 4 bases from J, the gap between germline ends came to 12 bases. The CDR3 runs to 12 residues. Germline CDR1 DFQATT, CDR2 SNEGSKA (reference sequence). The CDR3 sequence: CSLLEGYNEQFF. The CDR3 region has the DNA TGCAGTTTATTGGAAGGGTACAATGAGCAGTTCTTC.